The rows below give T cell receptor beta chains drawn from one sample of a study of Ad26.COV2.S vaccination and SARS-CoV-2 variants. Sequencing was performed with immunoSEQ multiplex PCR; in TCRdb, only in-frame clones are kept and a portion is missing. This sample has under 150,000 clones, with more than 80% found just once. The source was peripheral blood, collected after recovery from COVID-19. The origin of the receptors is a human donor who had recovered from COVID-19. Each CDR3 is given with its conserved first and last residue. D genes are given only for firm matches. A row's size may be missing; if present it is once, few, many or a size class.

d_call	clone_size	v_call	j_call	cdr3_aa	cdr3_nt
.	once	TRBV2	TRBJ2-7	CASSLGVGTREQYF	TGTGCCAGCAGTTTGGGGGTGGGGACGAGGGAGCAGTACTTC
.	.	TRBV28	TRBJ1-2	CASSLTEAGTHGYTF	TGTGCCAGCAGCCTGACGGAGGCCGGGACTCATGGCTACACCTTC
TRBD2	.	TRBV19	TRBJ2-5	CASSISLGRGEETQYF	TGTGCCAGTAGTATCTCTCTCGGGAGGGGAGAAGAGACCCAGTACTTC
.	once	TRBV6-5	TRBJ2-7	CASSYSLEGLGLEQYF	TGTGCCAGCAGTTACTCCCTCGAGGGGCTGGGTCTCGAGCAGTACTTC
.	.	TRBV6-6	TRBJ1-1	CASGKGRLETEAFF	TGTGCCAGCGGTAAGGGCCGCCTGGAGACTGAAGCTTTCTTT
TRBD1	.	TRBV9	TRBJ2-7	CASSVVGIGQGGEQYF	TGTGCCAGCAGCGTAGTAGGTATAGGACAGGGTGGCGAGCAGTACTTC
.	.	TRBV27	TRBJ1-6	CASATELVGSPLHF	TGTGCCAGCGCCACCGAGTTGGTTGGTTCACCCCTCCACTTT
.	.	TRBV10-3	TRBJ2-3	CAISQRAKTDTQYF	TGTGCCATCAGCCAGCGGGCAAAGACAGATACGCAGTATTTT
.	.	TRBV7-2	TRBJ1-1	CASTLSASTEAFF	TGTGCCAGCACTCTCTCTGCCTCCACTGAAGCTTTCTTT
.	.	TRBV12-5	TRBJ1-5	CASGPGTYQPQHF	TGTGCTAGTGGTCCAGGTACCTATCAGCCCCAGCATTTT
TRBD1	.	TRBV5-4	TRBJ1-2	CASSLDPQGDYGYTF	TGTGCCAGCAGCTTGGACCCACAGGGGGACTATGGCTACACCTTC
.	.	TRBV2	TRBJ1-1	CASSESPTKAFF	TGTGCCAGCAGTGAAAGCCCGACTAAAGCTTTCTTT
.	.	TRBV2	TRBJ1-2	CASSDRGYGYTF	TGTGCCAGCAGTGATAGGGGCTATGGCTACACCTTC
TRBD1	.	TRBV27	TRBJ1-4	CASSLEQGASVEKLFF	TGTGCCAGCAGTTTAGAACAGGGGGCGAGTGTTGAAAAACTGTTTTTT
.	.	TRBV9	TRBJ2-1	CASSVDFAGNNEQFF	TGTGCCAGCAGCGTGGACTTCGCAGGGAACAATGAGCAGTTCTTC
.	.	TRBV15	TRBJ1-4	CATIPGGRPNEKLFF	TGTGCCACCATCCCGGGGGGGCGGCCTAATGAAAAACTGTTTTTT
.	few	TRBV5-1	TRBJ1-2	CASSPGFGGYTF	TGCGCCAGCAGCCCAGGTTTCGGTGGCTACACCTTC
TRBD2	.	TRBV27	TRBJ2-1	CASSFSGGAYNEQFF	TGTGCCAGCAGTTTTAGCGGGGGGGCCTACAATGAGCAGTTCTTC
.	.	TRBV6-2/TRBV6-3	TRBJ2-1	CASSLSGVSYNEQFF	TGTGCCAGCAGTCTCTCCGGGGTTAGCTACAATGAGCAGTTCTTC
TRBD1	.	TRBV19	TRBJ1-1	CASSIGTQGPNTEAFF	TGTGCCAGTAGTATAGGCACACAGGGGCCGAACACTGAAGCTTTCTTT
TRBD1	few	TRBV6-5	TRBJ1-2	CASSPGQPWYGYTF	TGTGCCAGCAGTCCGGGACAGCCGTGGTATGGCTACACCTTC
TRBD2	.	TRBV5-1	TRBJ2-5	CASSPIASSGGQETQYF	TGCGCCAGCAGCCCCATAGCTTCTAGCGGGGGCCAAGAGACCCAGTACTTC
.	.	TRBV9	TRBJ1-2	CASSVSGFGTYGYTF	TGTGCCAGCAGCGTTTCGGGTTTTGGGACATATGGCTACACCTTC
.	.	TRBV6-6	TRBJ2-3	CASTPTVGTDTQYF	TGTGCCAGCACCCCGACCGTAGGCACAGATACGCAGTATTTT
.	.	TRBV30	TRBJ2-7	CAWSSISYEQYF	TGTGCCTGGAGCTCGATTTCCTACGAGCAGTACTTC
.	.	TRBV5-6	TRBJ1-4	CASSFRVLNEKLFF	TGTGCCAGCAGCTTCCGGGTCCTTAATGAAAAACTGTTTTTT
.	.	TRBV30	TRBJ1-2	CAWSAGDNYGYTF	TGTGCCTGGAGTGCAGGAGACAACTATGGCTACACCTTC
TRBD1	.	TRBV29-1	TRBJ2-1	CSAGQGGGNEQFF	TGCAGCGCCGGACAGGGAGGTGGCAATGAGCAGTTCTTC
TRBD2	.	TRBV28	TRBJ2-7	CAYGRGGLSDEQYF	TGTGCCTACGGGCGGGGGGGTCTTTCGGACGAGCAGTACTTC
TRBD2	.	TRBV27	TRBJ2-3	CASSRLAGGRDTQYF	TGTGCCAGCAGTCGCCTAGCGGGGGGCAGAGATACGCAGTATTTT
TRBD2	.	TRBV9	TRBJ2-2	CASSVQLAGALGDTGELFF	TGTGCCAGCAGCGTACAACTAGCGGGAGCCCTTGGGGACACCGGGGAGCTGTTTTTT
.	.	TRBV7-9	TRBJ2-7	CASSLAAQRQYF	TGTGCCAGCAGCTTAGCAGCCCAGCGGCAGTACTTC
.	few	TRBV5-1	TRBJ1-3	CASSLVGGGYGNTIYF	TGCGCCAGCAGCTTGGTAGGTGGAGGCTATGGAAACACCATATATTTT
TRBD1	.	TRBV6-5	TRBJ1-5	CASSYSNTGDQPQHF	TGTGCCAGCAGTTACTCAAATACAGGGGATCAGCCCCAGCATTTT
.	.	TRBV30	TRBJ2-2	CAWTQDSYGELFF	TGTGCCTGGACCCAGGACAGCTATGGGGAGCTGTTTTTT
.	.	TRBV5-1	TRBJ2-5	CASSFSPGETQYF	TGCGCCAGCAGCTTCTCCCCTGGTGAGACCCAGTACTTC
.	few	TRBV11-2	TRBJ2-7	CASSLGQWSSYEQYF	TGTGCCAGCAGCTTAGGACAGTGGAGCTCCTACGAGCAGTACTTC
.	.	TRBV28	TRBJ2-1	CASSFIYPTTGRRNSEQFF	TGTGCCAGCAGTTTCATATATCCCACAACAGGGAGGCGGAATAGTGAGCAGTTCTTC
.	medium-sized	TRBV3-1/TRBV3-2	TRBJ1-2	CASSRLGEARSYGYTF	TGTGCCAGCAGCCGACTAGGGGAGGCGCGTAGCTATGGCTACACCTTC
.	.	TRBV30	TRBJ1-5	CAWSLKGGQPQHF	TGTGCCTGGAGTCTTAAGGGCGGTCAGCCCCAGCATTTT
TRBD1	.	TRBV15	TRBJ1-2	CATSLHRGLNYGYTF	TGTGCCACCAGCCTTCACAGGGGGCTTAACTATGGCTACACCTTC
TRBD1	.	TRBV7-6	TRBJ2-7	CASSSSRVRGQPPYEQYF	TGTGCCAGCAGTTCGTCTCGGGTAAGGGGACAGCCCCCCTACGAGCAGTACTTC
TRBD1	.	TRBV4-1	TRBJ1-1	CASSPDPGGVEAFF	TGCGCCAGCAGCCCCGACCCAGGGGGCGTTGAAGCTTTCTTT
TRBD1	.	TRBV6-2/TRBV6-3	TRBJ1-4	CASGQTGAANEKLFF	TGTGCCAGCGGCCAGACAGGGGCGGCTAATGAAAAACTGTTTTTT
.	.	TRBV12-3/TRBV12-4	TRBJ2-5	CASRELGKETQYF	TGTGCCAGCAGGGAACTAGGAAAGGAGACCCAGTACTTC